The rows below give T cell receptor beta chains drawn from one sample of a study of shared clonotypes between healthy human individuals. Clones were read by immunoSEQ multiplex PCR, and TCRdb kept only the in-frame ones, dropping some. The sample has about 380,000 clones, 95% to 97% seen once. The sequenced sample was memory CD8+ T cells sorted from blood. The receptor source for this set is a man under 40 in good health. Each CDR3 is given without its conserved first and last residue. The order of the fields is J gene, D gene, V gene, CDR3 protein. D genes are given only for firm matches.

j_call: TRBJ2-7
d_call: TRBD1
v_call: TRBV19
cdr3_aa: ATRDSYEQY

j_call: TRBJ2-7
d_call: TRBD2
v_call: TRBV7-9
cdr3_aa: ASSLAGTSGRAYEQY

j_call: TRBJ2-2
d_call: TRBD2
v_call: TRBV7-6
cdr3_aa: ASSLGPAMREGSGELF

j_call: TRBJ2-7
d_call: -
v_call: TRBV11-1
cdr3_aa: ASSSDRAGVYEQY

j_call: TRBJ2-1
d_call: TRBD2
v_call: TRBV9
cdr3_aa: ASSVGDPGTNYTYSYNEQF

j_call: TRBJ2-7
d_call: TRBD2
v_call: TRBV7-8
cdr3_aa: ASSLSSGRGEQY

j_call: TRBJ2-3
d_call: -
v_call: TRBV9
cdr3_aa: ASSVALDTQY

j_call: TRBJ2-7
d_call: TRBD2
v_call: TRBV9
cdr3_aa: ASSVASGSYEQY

j_call: TRBJ1-5
d_call: -
v_call: TRBV7-9
cdr3_aa: ASSLGDGRNQPQH

j_call: TRBJ1-5
d_call: TRBD1
v_call: TRBV28
cdr3_aa: ASRTGGDQPQH

j_call: TRBJ2-3
d_call: TRBD2
v_call: TRBV6-1
cdr3_aa: ASSVAGGTDTQY

j_call: TRBJ2-7
d_call: TRBD2
v_call: TRBV2
cdr3_aa: ASSESGLAGEGYEQY

j_call: TRBJ1-3
d_call: -
v_call: TRBV30
cdr3_aa: AWTRAMGNTIY

j_call: TRBJ2-5
d_call: -
v_call: TRBV11-1
cdr3_aa: ASSTPVLAETQY

j_call: TRBJ2-3
d_call: -
v_call: TRBV5-1
cdr3_aa: ASSLGGLTDTQY

j_call: TRBJ1-1
d_call: TRBD1
v_call: TRBV29-1
cdr3_aa: SLSTGAEAF

j_call: TRBJ2-7
d_call: -
v_call: TRBV28
cdr3_aa: ASSLYGGTYEQY

j_call: TRBJ1-2
d_call: TRBD1
v_call: TRBV7-9
cdr3_aa: ASSLPGTGGYGYT

j_call: TRBJ2-5
d_call: TRBD2
v_call: TRBV2
cdr3_aa: AGGLAEETQY

j_call: TRBJ2-2
d_call: -
v_call: TRBV5-1
cdr3_aa: ASSLLAVGGGELF

j_call: TRBJ2-1
d_call: -
v_call: TRBV19
cdr3_aa: ASSAGLLRGSSYNEQF

j_call: TRBJ1-4
d_call: -
v_call: TRBV19
cdr3_aa: ASSMGTGHEKLF

j_call: TRBJ1-5
d_call: TRBD1
v_call: TRBV2
cdr3_aa: GGGAGLNQPQH

j_call: TRBJ1-1
d_call: -
v_call: TRBV6-6
cdr3_aa: ASSYAQGRAEAF

j_call: TRBJ1-1
d_call: -
v_call: TRBV7-9
cdr3_aa: ASSLGQNTEAF

j_call: TRBJ2-7
d_call: TRBD1
v_call: TRBV28
cdr3_aa: ASSLGQSFSYEQY

j_call: TRBJ2-3
d_call: TRBD1
v_call: TRBV18
cdr3_aa: ASSPGQGDTQY

j_call: TRBJ2-7
d_call: -
v_call: TRBV10-3
cdr3_aa: AISEEGIHSYEQY

j_call: TRBJ1-1
d_call: -
v_call: TRBV27
cdr3_aa: ASRTTNTEAF

j_call: TRBJ2-5
d_call: TRBD2
v_call: TRBV14
cdr3_aa: ASSQGLAGAETQY

j_call: TRBJ2-3
d_call: -
v_call: TRBV28
cdr3_aa: ASSLGGTDTQY

j_call: TRBJ2-5
d_call: -
v_call: TRBV6-5
cdr3_aa: ASSYSRLQETQY

j_call: TRBJ1-1
d_call: TRBD1
v_call: TRBV20-1
cdr3_aa: SASGQVPF

j_call: TRBJ2-3
d_call: -
v_call: TRBV4-1
cdr3_aa: ASSQVGRRVPTDTQY

j_call: TRBJ1-4
d_call: -
v_call: TRBV5-1
cdr3_aa: ASRIGGTNEKLF

j_call: TRBJ1-5
d_call: -
v_call: TRBV6-5
cdr3_aa: ASSSRPLNQPQH

j_call: TRBJ2-7
d_call: TRBD2
v_call: TRBV19
cdr3_aa: ASSILAGVGEQY

j_call: TRBJ2-7
d_call: TRBD2
v_call: TRBV19
cdr3_aa: ASSMNGGSSYEQY

j_call: TRBJ2-7
d_call: TRBD2
v_call: TRBV4-1
cdr3_aa: ASSHGLAGGEQY

j_call: TRBJ1-1
d_call: -
v_call: TRBV11-3
cdr3_aa: ASSFNYYTEAF

j_call: TRBJ2-7
d_call: TRBD2
v_call: TRBV28
cdr3_aa: ASSPPRTSGRFYEQY

j_call: TRBJ2-3
d_call: TRBD1
v_call: TRBV7-7
cdr3_aa: ASSLGQGATDTQY

j_call: TRBJ2-2
d_call: -
v_call: TRBV5-1
cdr3_aa: ASSFRGYGGELF